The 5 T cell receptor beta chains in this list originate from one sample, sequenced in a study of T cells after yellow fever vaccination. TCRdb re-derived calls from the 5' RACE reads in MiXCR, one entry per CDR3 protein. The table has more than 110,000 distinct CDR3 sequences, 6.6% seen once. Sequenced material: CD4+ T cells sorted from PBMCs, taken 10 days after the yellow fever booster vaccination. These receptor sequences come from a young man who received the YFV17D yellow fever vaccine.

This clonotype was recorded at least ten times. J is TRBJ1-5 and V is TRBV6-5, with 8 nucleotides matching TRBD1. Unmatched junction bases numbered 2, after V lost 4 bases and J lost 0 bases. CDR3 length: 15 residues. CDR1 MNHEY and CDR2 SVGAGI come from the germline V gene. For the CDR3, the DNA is TGTGCCAGCAGTTCGGGACAGGTTAGCAATCAGCCCCAGCATTTT. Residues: CASSSGQVSNQPQHF.

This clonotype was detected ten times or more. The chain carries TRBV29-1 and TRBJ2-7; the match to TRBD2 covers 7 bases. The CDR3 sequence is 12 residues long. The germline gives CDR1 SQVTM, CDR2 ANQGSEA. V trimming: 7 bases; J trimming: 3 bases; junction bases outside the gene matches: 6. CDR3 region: CSAQAGSYEQYF. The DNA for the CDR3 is TGCAGCGCACAAGCGGGAAGCTACGAGCAGTACTTC.

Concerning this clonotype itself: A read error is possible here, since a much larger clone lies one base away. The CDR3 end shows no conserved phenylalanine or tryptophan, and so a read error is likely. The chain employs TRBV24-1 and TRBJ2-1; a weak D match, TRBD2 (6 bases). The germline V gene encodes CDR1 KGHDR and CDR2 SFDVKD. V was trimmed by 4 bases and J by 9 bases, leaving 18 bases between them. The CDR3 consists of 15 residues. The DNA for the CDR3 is TGTGCCACCAGTGACCCGGGGGTAGCCACGGGTGAGCAGTTCCTC. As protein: CATSDPGVATGEQFL.

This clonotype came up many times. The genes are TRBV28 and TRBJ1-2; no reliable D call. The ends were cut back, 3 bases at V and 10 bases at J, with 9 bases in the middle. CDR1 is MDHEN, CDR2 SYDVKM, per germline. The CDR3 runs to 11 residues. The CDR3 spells CASSFWAFYTF. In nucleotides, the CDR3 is TGTGCCAGCAGTTTCTGGGCCTTCTACACCTTC.

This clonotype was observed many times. The CDR3 DNA reads TGTGCCAGCAGTTACTCGAGCTACAATGAGCAGTTCTTC. This sequence encodes CASSYSSYNEQFF. The chain couples TRBV6-5 to TRBJ2-1; D gene unclear. From germline, CDR1 is MNHEY and CDR2 SVGAGI. There are 13 residues in the CDR3. The V end lost 0 bases, the J end lost 3 bases, and 3 bases lay between the germline ends.